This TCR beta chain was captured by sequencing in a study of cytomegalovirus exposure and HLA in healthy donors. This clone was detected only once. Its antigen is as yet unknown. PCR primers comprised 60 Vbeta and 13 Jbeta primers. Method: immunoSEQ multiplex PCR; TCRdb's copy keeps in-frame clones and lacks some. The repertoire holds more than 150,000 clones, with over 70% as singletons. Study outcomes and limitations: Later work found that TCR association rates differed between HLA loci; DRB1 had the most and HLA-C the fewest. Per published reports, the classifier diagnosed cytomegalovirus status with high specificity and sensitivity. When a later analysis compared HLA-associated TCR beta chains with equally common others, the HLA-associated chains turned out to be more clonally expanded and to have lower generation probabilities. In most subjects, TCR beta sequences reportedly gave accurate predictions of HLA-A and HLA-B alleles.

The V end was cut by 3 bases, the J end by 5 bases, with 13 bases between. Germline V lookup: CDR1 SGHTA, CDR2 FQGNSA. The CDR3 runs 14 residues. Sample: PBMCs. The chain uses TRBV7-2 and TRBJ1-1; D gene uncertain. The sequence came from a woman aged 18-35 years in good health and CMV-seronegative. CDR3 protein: CASSFSPGGTEAFF. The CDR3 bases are TGTGCCAGCAGCTTCAGTCCGGGTGGTACTGAAGCTTTCTTT.